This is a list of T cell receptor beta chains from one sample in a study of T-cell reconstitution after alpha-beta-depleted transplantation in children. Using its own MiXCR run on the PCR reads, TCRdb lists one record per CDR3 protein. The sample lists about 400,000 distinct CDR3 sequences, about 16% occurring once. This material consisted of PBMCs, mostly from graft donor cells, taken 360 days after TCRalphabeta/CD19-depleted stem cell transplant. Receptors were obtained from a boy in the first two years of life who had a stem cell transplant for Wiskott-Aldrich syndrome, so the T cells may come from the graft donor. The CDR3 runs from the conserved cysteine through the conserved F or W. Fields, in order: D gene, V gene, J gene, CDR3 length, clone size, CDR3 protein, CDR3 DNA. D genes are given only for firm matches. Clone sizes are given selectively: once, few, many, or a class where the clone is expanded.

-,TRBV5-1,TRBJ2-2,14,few,CASSWAPNTGELFF,TGCGCCAGCAGCTGGGCCCCGAACACCGGGGAGCTGTTTTTT
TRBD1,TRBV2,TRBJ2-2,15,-,CASTPDRAASRELFF,TGTGCCAGCACCCCCGACAGGGCGGCCAGCAGGGAGCTGTTTTTT
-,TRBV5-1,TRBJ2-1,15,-,CASSSNPLTWGEKFF,TGCGCCAGCAGCTCCAACCCTTTAACTTGGGGAGAGAAGTTCTTC
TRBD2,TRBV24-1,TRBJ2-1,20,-,CATSDFQTSGRASSYNEQFF,TGTGCCACCAGTGATTTCCAGACTAGCGGGAGGGCGAGCTCCTACAATGAGCAGTTCTTC
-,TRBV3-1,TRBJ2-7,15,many,CASSPIFRGTYEQYF,TGTGCCAGCAGCCCGATTTTCAGGGGAACCTACGAGCAGTACTTC
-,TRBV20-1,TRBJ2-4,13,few,CSARSGGGNIQYF,TGCAGTGCTAGAAGTGGAGGGGGAAACATTCAGTACTTC
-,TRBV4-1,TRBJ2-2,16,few,CASSQYTGPRPGELFF,TGCGCCAGCAGCCAGTATACGGGACCTCGACCCGGGGAGCTGTTTTTT
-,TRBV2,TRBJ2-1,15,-,CASSIDSFSYNEQFF,TGTGCCAGCAGTATCGACAGCTTCTCCTACAATGAGCAGTTCTTC
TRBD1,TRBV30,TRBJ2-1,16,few,CAWRPHDRGPIGEQFF,TGTGCCTGGAGGCCCCACGACAGGGGCCCCATAGGAGAGCAGTTCTTC
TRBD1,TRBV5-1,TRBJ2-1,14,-,CASSKDRAYNEQFF,TGCGCCAGCAGCAAGGACAGGGCCTACAATGAGCAGTTCTTC
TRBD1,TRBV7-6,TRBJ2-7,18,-,CASSLVPPTGTGLHEQYF,TGTGCCAGCAGCTTAGTCCCCCCCACCGGGACAGGGTTACACGAGCAGTACTTC
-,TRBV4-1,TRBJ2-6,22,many,CASSQVPWQGGRHFSGANVLTF,TGCGCCAGCAGCCAAGTCCCGTGGCAGGGTGGTAGACACTTCTCTGGGGCCAACGTCCTGACTTTC
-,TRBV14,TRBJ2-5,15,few,CASSQDSTATRTQYF,TGTGCCAGCAGCCAAGATTCTACGGCGACGAGGACCCAGTACTTC
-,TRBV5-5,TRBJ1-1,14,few,CASSIWLWNTEAFF,TGTGCCAGCAGCATCTGGCTATGGAACACTGAAGCTTTCTTT
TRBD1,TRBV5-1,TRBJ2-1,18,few,CASSLNPTGGGQYNEQFF,TGCGCCAGCAGCTTGAACCCGACAGGGGGCGGCCAATACAATGAGCAGTTCTTC
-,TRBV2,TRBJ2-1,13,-,CASNKEWSNEQFF,TGTGCCAGCAATAAAGAATGGTCCAATGAGCAGTTCTTC
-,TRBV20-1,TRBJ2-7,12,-,CSARVAPYEQYF,TGCAGTGCTAGAGTCGCCCCCTACGAGCAGTACTTC
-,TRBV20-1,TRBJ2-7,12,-,CSACQGPYEQYF,TGCAGTGCATGTCAGGGGCCCTACGAGCAGTACTTC
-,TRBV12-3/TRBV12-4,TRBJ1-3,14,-,CASRTGTGGNTIYF,TGTGCCAGCAGAACCGGGACCGGAGGAAACACCATATATTTT
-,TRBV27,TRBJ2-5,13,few,CASSSGFQETQYF,TGTGCCAGCAGTTCTGGGTTCCAAGAGACCCAGTACTTC
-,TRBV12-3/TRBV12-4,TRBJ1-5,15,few,CASSSTGRSNQPQHF,TGTGCCAGCAGTTCCACAGGGCGAAGCAATCAGCCCCAGCATTTT
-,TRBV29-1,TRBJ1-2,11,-,CSWWTENGYTF,TGCAGCTGGTGGACAGAGAATGGCTACACCTTC
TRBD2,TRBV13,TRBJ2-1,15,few,CASRRISGRAGEQFF,TGTGCCAGCCGCCGAATTAGCGGGAGGGCCGGTGAGCAGTTCTTC
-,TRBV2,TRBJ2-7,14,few,CASKGLPSSYEQYF,TGTGCCAGCAAAGGGCTACCCAGCTCCTACGAGCAGTACTTC
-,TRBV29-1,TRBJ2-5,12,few,CSVVGGQETQYF,TGCAGCGTTGTAGGGGGACAAGAGACCCAGTACTTC
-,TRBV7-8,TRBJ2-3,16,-,CASSLSGYSITDTQYF,TGTGCCAGCAGCTTATCCGGCTACAGTATAACAGATACGCAGTATTTT
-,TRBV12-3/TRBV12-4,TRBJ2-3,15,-,CASSFRRGFADTQYF,TGTGCCAGCAGTTTCCGAAGGGGCTTCGCAGATACGCAGTATTTT
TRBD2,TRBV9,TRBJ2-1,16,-,CASSVFSGNSYNEQFF,TGTGCCAGCAGCGTATTTAGCGGGAACTCCTACAATGAGCAGTTCTTC
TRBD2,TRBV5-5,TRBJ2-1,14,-,CASSLWASGRLQFF,TGTGCCAGCAGCCTCTGGGCTAGCGGGAGGTTACAGTTCTTC
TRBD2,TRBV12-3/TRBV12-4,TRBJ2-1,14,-,CASSKRERYNEQFF,TGTGCCAGCAGTAAGCGGGAGCGCTACAATGAGCAGTTCTTC
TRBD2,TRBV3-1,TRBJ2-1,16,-,CASSQEPALAGDEQFF,TGTGCCAGCAGCCAAGAACCTGCACTAGCGGGGGATGAGCAGTTCTTC